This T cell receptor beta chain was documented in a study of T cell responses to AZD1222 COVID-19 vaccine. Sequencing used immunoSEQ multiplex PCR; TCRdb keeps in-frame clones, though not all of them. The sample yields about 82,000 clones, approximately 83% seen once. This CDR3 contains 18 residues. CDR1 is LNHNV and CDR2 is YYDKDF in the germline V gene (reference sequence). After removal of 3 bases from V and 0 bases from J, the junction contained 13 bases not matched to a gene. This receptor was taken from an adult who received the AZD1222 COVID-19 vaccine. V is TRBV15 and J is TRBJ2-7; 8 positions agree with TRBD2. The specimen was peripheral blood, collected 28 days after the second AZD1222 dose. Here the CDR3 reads CATSSGKTERESSYEQYF. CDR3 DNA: TGTGCCACCAGCAGTGGAAAGACGGAGCGGGAGAGCTCCTACGAGCAGTACTTC. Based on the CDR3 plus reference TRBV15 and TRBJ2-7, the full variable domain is DAMVIQNPRYQVTQFGKPVTLSCSQTLNHNVMYWYQQKSSQAPKLLFHYYDKDFNNEADTPDNFQSRRPNTSFCFLDIRSPGLGDTAMYLCATSSGKTERESSYEQYFGPGTRLTVT.